These 16 T cell receptor beta chains were sequenced from one sample in a study of cytotoxic CD8 clonotypes in ibrutinib-treated CLL. Generated by immunoSEQ multiplex PCR, the TCRdb table keeps only in-frame clones and is missing some. The table lists some 130,000 clones, approximately 83% of them singletons. The source was PBMCs, collected after 24 months of ibrutinib treatment. These receptors were obtained from a human donor with chronic lymphocytic leukemia.

The chain joins TRBV4-3 to TRBJ2-3; D not certain. The germline CDR1 and CDR2 sequences are LGHNA and YSLEER. V lost 0 bases and J lost 2, with 9 bases in between. This CDR3 has 15 residues. CDR3 DNA sequence: TGCGCCAGCAGCCAAGATCTGGGATTCACAGATACGCAGTATTTT. Protein sequence: CASSQDLGFTDTQYF.

The chain couples TRBV7-6 to TRBJ1-4; 10 bases align to TRBD1. This CDR3 contains 18 residues. The germline CDR1 and CDR2 sequences are SGHVS and FNYEAQ. V was pared by 5 bases and J by 7 bases, with 16 bases of the junction left unmatched. CDR3: CASSSNRDRGLRGEKLFF. CDR3 nucleotide sequence: TGTGCCAGCAGCAGCAACCGGGACAGGGGCCTTAGGGGTGAAAAACTGTTTTTT.

The chain couples TRBV4-3 to TRBJ2-7, with 8 bases identical to TRBD1. Trimming removed 4 bases from V and 4 bases from J; junction bases left unmatched: 9. CDR1 LGHNA and CDR2 YSLEER come from the germline V gene. CDR3 size: 15 residues. The CDR3 region is CASSPSWTGRYEQYF. The CDR3 nucleotides read TGCGCCAGCAGCCCTAGCTGGACAGGGCGGTACGAGCAGTACTTC.

CDR3 protein: CASGLDGVTEAFF. For the CDR3, the DNA is TGCGCCAGCGGGCTCGATGGGGTGACTGAAGCTTTCTTT. The chain has TRBV5-1 and TRBJ1-1; D gene unclear. Trimming took off 7 bases at V and 5 bases at J, with 15 bases between the two ends. In germline, CDR1 is SGHRS, CDR2 YFSETQ. The CDR3 totals 13 residues.

This clone was seen just once. V is TRBV28 and J is TRBJ1-1; no reliable D call. The CDR3 sequence is 12 residues long. The V gene's germline CDR1 is MDHEN and CDR2 SYDVKM. V was clipped by 9 bases and J by 1 base, with 9 bases between them. CDR3 nucleotide sequence: TGTGCCAGTCTAACACCGAACACTGAAGCTTTCTTT. This gives the protein CASLTPNTEAFF.

This clone has just one count. The genes are TRBV7-2 and TRBJ2-7; the D gene is possibly TRBD1 (5 bases). V lost 1 base, J lost 10 bases, and 17 bases lay in between. The CDR3 is 14 residues long. Germline CDR1 SGHTA, CDR2 FQGNSA. The CDR3 protein is CASSLEGISVLQYF. CDR3 nucleotides: TGTGCCAGCAGCTTAGAGGGGATAAGCGTGTTACAGTACTTC.

The chain combines TRBV6-6 with TRBJ2-5; no clear D. CDR1 and CDR2 (germline): MNHNY, SVGAGI (reference sequence). The CDR3 totals 11 residues. The V end lost 3 bases, the J end lost 9 bases, and 8 bases lay between the germline ends. In nucleotides, the CDR3 is TGTGCCAGCAGTTATTCCGTGGCCCAGTACTTC. Amino acid sequence: CASSYSVAQYF.

On this clone: A read error may produce the germline difference seen at one junction end. V and J are TRBV7-7 and TRBJ2-1; 11 nucleotides line up with TRBD2. Germline lookup yields CDR1 SSHAT and CDR2 FNYEAQ (reference sequence). This CDR3 has 15 amino acids. The CDR3 protein is CASSLTSGSGSEQFF. The CDR3, as DNA: TGTGCTAGCAGCTTAACTAGCGGGAGTGGCAGTGAGCAGTTCTTC.

The chain links TRBV9 to TRBJ1-5, with TRBD1 matching over 9 bases. The CDR3 contains 13 residues. Germline assignment: CDR1 SGDLS and CDR2 YYNGEE. V lost 4 bases, J lost 7 bases, and 3 bases stayed unmatched. In DNA form, the CDR3 reads TGTGCCAGCAGCTCGGACAGGGGCCAGCCCCAGCATTTT. This codes for CASSSDRGQPQHF.

The chain has TRBV27 and TRBJ1-4; a weak D match, TRBD1 (5 bases). The CDR3 runs to 18 residues. V was trimmed by 3 bases and J by 0 bases, leaving 17 bases between them. Germline-derived CDR1 and CDR2 are MNHEY and SMNVEV (reference sequence). The chain's CDR3 is CASSLRGSGAATNEKLFF. CDR3 coding DNA: TGTGCCAGCAGTTTGAGAGGGAGTGGGGCTGCAACTAATGAAAAACTGTTTTTT. The full variable domain, rest sourced from reference TRBV27 and TRBJ1-4, is EAQVTQNPRYLITVTGKKLTVTCSQNMNHEYMSWYRQDPGLGLRQIYYSMNVEVTDKGDVPEGYKVSRKEKRNFPLILESPSPNQTSLYFCASSLRGSGAATNEKLFFGSGTQLSVL.

The chain recombines TRBV7-2 with TRBJ2-5; 8 nucleotides align to TRBD1. The CDR3 covers 14 residues. V shed 5 bases, J shed 7 bases, and the junction held 9 bases outside the gene matches. The germline gives CDR1 SGHTA, CDR2 FQGNSA. The CDR3 region is CASSRPGGGGTQYF. CDR3 DNA: TGTGCCAGCAGCCGTCCAGGGGGCGGAGGGACCCAGTACTTC.

This clone was seen just once. V is TRBV5-6 and J is TRBJ1-6; no clear D gene. Germline V gene sequence: CDR1 SGHDT, CDR2 YYEEEE. V shed 4 bases and J shed 10 bases, with 15 bases lying between them. The CDR3 has 14 residues. The CDR3 bases are TGTGCCAGCAGCGGACGGCGACTTAGATCACCCCTCCACTTT. Amino acid sequence: CASSGRRLRSPLHF.

The rearrangement links TRBV28 to TRBJ1-3; 8 bases map to TRBD1. V was clipped by 4 bases and J by 4 bases; unmatched bases: 6. Germline V gives CDR1 MDHEN, CDR2 SYDVKM. This CDR3 spans 15 amino acids. The CDR3 DNA follows: TGTGCCAGCAGTTCCGGCGGGACAGGCGGAAACACCATATATTTT. This translates into CASSSGGTGGNTIYF.

V and J are TRBV2 and TRBJ2-2, with 13 bases fitting TRBD2. V trimming: 5 bases; J trimming: 6 bases; junction bases outside the gene matches: 12. Per germline, CDR1 SNHLY and CDR2 FYNNEI. This CDR3 has 18 residues. The CDR3 bases are TGTGCCAGCAGTTCTAGACTAGCGGGAGGACTCTCCGCCGGGGAGCTGTTTTTT. Amino acids: CASSSRLAGGLSAGELFF. The entire variable domain, with the rest obtained from reference TRBV2 and TRBJ2-2, is as follows: EPEVTQTPSHQVTQMGQEVILRCVPISNHLYFYWYRQILGQKVEFLVSFYNNEISEKSEIFDDQFSVERPDGSNFTLKIRSTKLEDSAMYFCASSSRLAGGLSAGELFFGEGSRLTVL.

This sequence joins TRBV28 and TRBJ2-7; TRBD1 or TRBD2 may be the D gene (5 bases each). Germline values: CDR1 MDHEN, CDR2 SYDVKM. V was trimmed by 8 bases and J by 6 bases, leaving 20 bases between them. The CDR3 is 14 amino acids. CDR3 sequence (DNA): TGTGCCAGCCGCCAACACAATGCAGGGAGCGAGCAGTACTTC. Amino acid sequence: CASRQHNAGSEQYF.

The chain couples TRBV19 to TRBJ1-5; D uncertain. This CDR3 comprises 14 residues. Germline lookup yields CDR1 LNHDA and CDR2 SQIVND (reference sequence). The germline V and J ends were trimmed by 8 bases and 3 bases, with 14 bases remaining between them. CDR3 DNA sequence: TGTGCCAGTGGACGGGCAAGTTTCAATCAGCCCCAGCATTTT. Its protein is CASGRASFNQPQHF. Full variable domain (outside the CDR3, taken from reference TRBV19 and TRBJ1-5): DGGITQSPKYLFRKEGQNVTLSCEQNLNHDAMYWYRQDPGQGLRLIYYSQIVNDFQKGDIAEGYSVSREKKESFPLTVTSAQKNPTAFYLCASGRASFNQPQHFGDGTRLSIL.